These 29 T cell receptor beta chains originate from one sample sequenced in a study of blood T cell repertoires in COVID-19. Sequencing was performed with immunoSEQ multiplex PCR; in TCRdb, only in-frame clones are kept and a portion is missing. The sample contains about 46,000 clones, 80% to 90% of which appear only once. The source material was peripheral blood. The receptor set was obtained from a human donor with active COVID-19. The donor label of this sample is uncertain.

For the CDR3, the DNA is TGTGCCAGTAGTATAGATTTAAGCGGGGGAAATGAGCAGTTCTTC. It codes for CASSIDLSGGNEQFF. This rearrangement joins TRBV19 to TRBJ2-1; 8 bases agree with TRBD2. Germline V lookup: CDR1 LNHDA, CDR2 SQIVND (reference sequence). This CDR3 is 15 amino acids long. With 0 bases clipped from V and 7 bases from J, the junction kept 5 bases outside the gene matches.

This rearrangement joins TRBV19 to TRBJ2-1; D gene unclear. Trimming took off 10 bases at V and 0 bases at J, with 4 bases between the two ends. This CDR3 contains 11 residues. Germline V CDR1 and CDR2: LNHDA, SQIVND (reference sequence). The CDR3 is CATLSYNEQFF. CDR3 sequence (DNA): TGTGCCACTCTCTCCTACAATGAGCAGTTCTTC.

The rearrangement joins TRBV2 to TRBJ1-4; D perhaps matches TRBD1 (5 bases). Trimming shortened V by 8 bases and J by 7 bases, and 20 bases separated the two germline ends. Germline-derived CDR1 and CDR2 are SNHLY and FYNNEI. The CDR3 spans 15 residues. DNA of the CDR3: TGTGCCAGCCAGGCCGTCGGGGGGTTCGGTGAAAAACTGTTTTTT. The encoded protein is CASQAVGGFGEKLFF.

This sequence joins TRBV4-3 and TRBJ2-1; 11 positions match TRBD1. CDR1 is LGHNA and CDR2 is YSLEER in the germline V gene. Trimming took 0 bases from V and 9 from J; bases not matched to a gene: 4. The CDR3 totals 15 residues. CDR3: CASSQDGQGASEQFF. CDR3 nucleotide sequence: TGCGCCAGCAGCCAAGACGGACAGGGGGCTAGTGAGCAGTTCTTC.

The CDR3 nucleotides are TGTGCCAGCAGGCTGACTAGCGGGATGACCGGGGAGCTGTTTTTT. Protein: CASRLTSGMTGELFF. The rearrangement links TRBV5-4 to TRBJ2-2, with 11 nucleotides matching TRBD2. Looked up from germline, CDR1 is SGHNT and CDR2 is YYREEE (reference sequence). The CDR3 is made up of 15 amino acids. J gave up 5 bases and V 5 bases, and 5 bases lay outside the gene matches.

The sample holds a few counts of this clone. The chain combines TRBV13 with TRBJ2-6; possible D gene TRBD1, 6 bases. Trimming pared 1 base from V and 3 bases from J, leaving 7 bases between. Per the germline V gene, CDR1 is PRHDT and CDR2 is FYEKMQ (reference sequence). This CDR3 spans 15 amino acids. The CDR3 nucleotides read TGTGCCAGCAGCTTAGAGACAGGTGGGGCCAACGTCCTGACTTTC. It yields the protein CASSLETGGANVLTF.

CDR3 region: CASSLGAGGLYNEQFF. The CDR3 DNA follows: TGTGCCAGCAGCTTAGGAGCGGGGGGGTTATACAATGAGCAGTTCTTC. The rearrangement uses TRBV11-2 and TRBJ2-1; 10 nucleotides line up with TRBD2. There are 16 residues in the CDR3. Germline V gene data show CDR1 as SGHAT and CDR2 as FQNNGV. V lost 1 base, J lost 4 bases, and 4 bases stayed unmatched.

This chain connects TRBV29-1 to TRBJ1-1; D call uncertain. The CDR3 has 11 residues. V was pared by 5 bases and J by 6 bases, with 10 bases between. Per the germline V gene, CDR1 is SQVTM and CDR2 is ANQGSEA. CDR3 coding DNA: TGCAGCGTTTTTAACTACCCTGAAGCTTTCTTT. Protein sequence: CSVFNYPEAFF.

The V call is TRBV19, the J call TRBJ2-4, with TRBD2 identical over 7 bases. V shed 1 base, J shed 7 bases, and the junction held 10 bases outside the gene matches. The CDR3 is 16 amino acids. Looked up from germline, CDR1 is LNHDA and CDR2 is SQIVND (reference sequence). In DNA, the CDR3 is TGTGCCAGTAGTATAGGGCGGGGAGCGGGGTTGAACATTCAGTACTTC. It yields the protein CASSIGRGAGLNIQYF.

The gene calls are TRBV28 and TRBJ1-2; the match to TRBD1 covers 9 bases. Trimming removed 3 bases from V and 7 bases from J; junction bases left unmatched: 6. Germline V gene sequence: CDR1 MDHEN, CDR2 SYDVKM. The CDR3 contains 14 residues. CDR3 residues: CASSFRDRVAGYTF. The CDR3 bases are TGTGCCAGCAGTTTCCGGGACAGGGTGGCTGGCTACACCTTC.

The CDR3 bases are TGTGCCAGCAGCCTATTGACAGGGGGGACTGGCTACACCTTC. Translated: CASSLLTGGTGYTF. The chain couples TRBV7-9 to TRBJ1-2, with TRBD1 identical over 9 bases. The CDR3 length is 14 residues. Per germline, CDR1 SEHNR and CDR2 FQNEAQ (reference sequence). V trimming: 5 bases; J trimming: 7 bases; junction bases outside the gene matches: 8.

This chain links TRBV28 with TRBJ1-6, with no clear D. Looked up from germline, CDR1 is MDHEN and CDR2 is SYDVKM. The CDR3 runs to 13 residues. Trimming pared 5 bases from V and 9 bases from J, leaving 11 bases between. The CDR3 here is CASSAEHPSPLHF. CDR3 bases: TGTGCCAGCAGTGCCGAACATCCTTCACCCCTCCACTTT. Full variable domain (remainder filled in from reference TRBV28 and TRBJ1-6): DVKVTQSSRYLVKRTGEKVFLECVQDMDHENMFWYRQDPGLGLRLIYFSYDVKMKEKGDIPEGYSVSREKKERFSLILESASTNQTSMYLCASSAEHPSPLHFGNGTRLTVT.

The rearrangement joins TRBV5-6 to TRBJ1-3; D is perhaps TRBD1 (6 bases). Trimming shortened V by 0 bases and J by 0 bases, and 10 bases separated the two germline ends. CDR1 and CDR2 (germline): SGHDT, YYEEEE. This CDR3 contains 16 residues. CDR3 in DNA: TGTGCCAGCAGCTTGGGACAGGCCCTCTCTGGAAACACCATATATTTT. Its protein is CASSLGQALSGNTIYF.

The chain uses TRBV28 and TRBJ2-7; 7 nucleotides agree with TRBD2. J gave up 4 bases and V 6 bases, and 12 bases lay outside the gene matches. Germline-derived CDR1 and CDR2 are MDHEN and SYDVKM. CDR3 length: 15 amino acids. CDR3 DNA: TGTGCCAGCAGCCAGGGAGGGGCCAATTCGTACGAGCAGTACTTC. It encodes CASSQGGANSYEQYF. Based on the CDR3 plus reference TRBV28 and TRBJ2-7, the full variable domain is DVKVTQSSRYLVKRTGEKVFLECVQDMDHENMFWYRQDPGLGLRLIYFSYDVKMKEKGDIPEGYSVSREKKERFSLILESASTNQTSMYLCASSQGGANSYEQYFGPGTRLTVT.

This clone was seen only once. V gene TRBV28 combines with J gene TRBJ2-1, with 10 positions matching TRBD2. J lost 7 bases, V lost 5 bases, and 8 bases had no gene match. Germline CDR1 is MDHEN and CDR2 is SYDVKM. This CDR3 spans 15 amino acids. CDR3 residues: CASSPQREGQNEQFF. As DNA, the CDR3 is TGTGCCAGCAGTCCCCAGCGGGAGGGCCAGAATGAGCAGTTCTTC.

This clone was observed a single time. This chain uses TRBV28 with TRBJ1-2; D perhaps matches TRBD1 (5 bases). Germline CDR1 reads MDHEN; CDR2 reads SYDVKM. CDR3 length: 12 amino acids. With 7 bases removed from V and 5 bases from J, the gap between germline ends came to 11 bases. This chain's CDR3 is CASKRKGYGYTF. DNA of the CDR3: TGTGCCAGCAAGAGAAAGGGGTATGGCTACACCTTC.

The V gene is TRBV10-3, the J gene TRBJ2-3; TRBD1 might be the D (6 bases). The V end lost 7 bases, the J end lost 0 bases, and 11 bases lay between the germline ends. The CDR3 has 14 residues. CDR1 ENHRY and CDR2 SYGVKD come from the germline V gene. In DNA form, the CDR3 reads TGTGCCATCAAGTGGGACACTAGCACAGATACGCAGTATTTT. It specifies CAIKWDTSTDTQYF.

The gene calls are TRBV2 and TRBJ1-2; D is possibly TRBD1 (6 bases). The CDR3 totals 15 residues. The V end was cut by 8 bases, the J end by 4 bases, with 20 bases between. CDR1 and CDR2 from the germline V gene are SNHLY and FYNNEI. CDR3 amino acids: CASSRGGAPFYGYTF. DNA for the CDR3: TGTGCCAGCTCCCGGGGGGGGGCTCCGTTCTATGGCTACACCTTC.

The chain recombines TRBV27 with TRBJ1-6; TRBD1 agrees at 9 bases. The CDR3 extends over 16 amino acids. Germline CDR1 reads MNHEY; CDR2 reads SMNVEV (reference sequence). With V trimmed by 5 bases and J by 7 bases, 9 bases remained unmatched. CDR3 residues: CASSRKQGALNSPLHF. The CDR3 DNA sequence: TGTGCCAGCAGTCGAAAACAGGGGGCCCTGAATTCACCCCTCCACTTT.

This chain joins TRBV7-9 and TRBJ2-7; D possibly corresponds to TRBD1 (6 bases). Trimming removed 3 bases from V and 6 bases from J, with 18 bases in between. Germline V CDR1 and CDR2: SEHNR, FQNEAQ (reference sequence). The CDR3 is 15 amino acids. The CDR3 nucleotides read TGTGCCAGCAGCTTCGCCGGGTGGAGAGGGGGCGAGCAGTACTTC. It encodes CASSFAGWRGGEQYF.

This chain links TRBV3-1 (or the pseudogene TRBV3-2) with TRBJ1-1, with D tentatively TRBD1 (5 bases). The germline V gene has CDR1 LGHDT and CDR2 YNNKEL (reference sequence). This CDR3 is 15 amino acids long. Trimming removed 1 base from V and 6 bases from J, with 15 bases in between. In nucleotides, the CDR3 is TGTGCCAGCAGCCAAGGGGTTCAGGGTAGAGCTGAAGCTTTCTTT. It specifies CASSQGVQGRAEAFF.

This clone was found once. The J gene is TRBJ1-6, the V gene TRBV13, with a possible D match to TRBD1 (6 bases). The CDR3 has 14 residues. V lost 5 bases and J 4 bases, leaving 9 bases between the germline ends. Germline-derived CDR1 and CDR2 are PRHDT and FYEKMQ (reference sequence). The CDR3 nucleotides read TGTGCCAGCAGCACAGGGAGTTATAATTCACCCCTCCACTTT. This encodes CASSTGSYNSPLHF.

The count of this clone is one. The chain uses TRBV27 and TRBJ2-1; 8 nucleotides agree with TRBD2. This CDR3 has 15 amino acids. Germline V gene sequence: CDR1 MNHEY, CDR2 SMNVEV (reference sequence). V was pared by 3 bases and J by 4 bases, with 5 bases of the junction left unmatched. In DNA form, the CDR3 reads TGTGCCAGCAGTTTTGTAGGACTAGCATACAATGAGCAGTTCTTC. This gives the protein CASSFVGLAYNEQFF.

J is TRBJ1-1 and V is TRBV29-1; 7 positions agree with TRBD1. The CDR3 spans 13 residues. The trim removed 7 bases at V and 1 base at J, leaving 6 bases unmatched. CDR1 and CDR2 (germline): SQVTM, ANQGSEA. CDR3 DNA: TGCAGCGCTGGGACAGCTGGGAACACTGAAGCTTTCTTT. Its translation: CSAGTAGNTEAFF.

This clone was counted at least ten times. This chain uses TRBV5-4 with TRBJ2-1; TRBD2 is a possible D gene (6 bases). The V end lost 4 bases, the J end lost 0 bases, and 14 bases lay between the germline ends. The CDR3 loop spans 16 amino acids. Germline V gives CDR1 SGHNT, CDR2 YYREEE (reference sequence). Written as DNA, the CDR3 is TGTGCCAGCAGCGCCGGCGGGGCCAGCTCCTACAATGAGCAGTTCTTC. Amino acids: CASSAGGASSYNEQFF. The full variable domain, rest sourced from reference TRBV5-4 and TRBJ2-1, is ETGVTQSPTHLIKTRGQQVTLRCSSQSGHNTVSWYQQALGQGPQFIFQYYREEENGRGNFPPRFSGLQFPNYSSELNVNALELDDSALYLCASSAGGASSYNEQFFGPGTRLTVL.

The chain uses TRBV30 and TRBJ2-1; perhaps TRBD1 as D (6 bases). The CDR3 runs to 16 residues. Per the germline V gene, CDR1 is GTSNPN and CDR2 is SVGIG (reference sequence). Trimming took off 3 bases at V and 3 bases at J, with 18 bases between the two ends. CDR3: CAWRDPRGNLYNEQFF. CDR3 in DNA: TGTGCCTGGAGGGATCCCAGGGGAAATCTCTACAATGAGCAGTTCTTC.

The J gene is TRBJ1-3, the V gene TRBV19; no firm D call. V dropped 3 bases and J dropped 3 bases, with 6 bases sitting between them. The CDR3 runs to 13 residues. Germline V lookup: CDR1 LNHDA, CDR2 SQIVND (reference sequence). For the CDR3, the DNA is TGTGCCAGTAGTATCGACATTGGAAACACCATATATTTT. Translating gives CASSIDIGNTIYF.

The J gene is TRBJ1-4, the V gene TRBV5-1; possibly TRBD1 for D (5 bases). Trimming stripped 4 bases from V and 4 bases from J, with 14 bases between. Germline-derived CDR1 and CDR2 are SGHRS and YFSETQ. The CDR3 covers 15 residues. The CDR3, as DNA: TGCGCCAGCAGCGCGTCAGGGACTTATAATGAAAAACTGTTTTTT. This translates into CASSASGTYNEKLFF.

As regards this clone: In the same sample, other DNA sequences code for this CDR3. The V gene is TRBV7-3, the J gene TRBJ2-7; 8 bases are a match to TRBD2. Looked up from germline, CDR1 is SGHTA and CDR2 is FQGTGA. V shed 5 bases and J 4 bases; nucleotides not matched to a gene: 7. The CDR3 has 14 amino acids. CDR3 residues: CASSPGGGVYEQYF. The CDR3 nucleotides read TGTGCCAGCAGCCCGGGAGGGGGGGTTTACGAGCAGTACTTC.